This T cell receptor (beta chain) was found in a study of cytomegalovirus exposure and HLA in healthy donors. Study-wide points: Reports indicated that the classifier achieved high specificity and sensitivity in diagnosing cytomegalovirus status.

Regarding this clone: Its antigen is not identified.

The germline V and J ends were trimmed by 5 bases and 1 base, with 5 bases remaining between them. The CDR3 covers 13 residues. CDR1 is SNHLY and CDR2 is FYNNEI in the germline V gene. It was with 60 Vbeta and 13 Jbeta primers that the PCR ran. Sequencing used immunoSEQ multiplex PCR; TCRdb keeps in-frame clones, though not all of them. The sample consists of roughly 190,000 clones, more than 75% of them appearing once. The chain recombines TRBV2 with TRBJ2-2; no clear D. This sequence originates from a young man in good health and CMV-seronegative. The sequenced material came from PBMCs. CDR3 loop: CASSRENTGELFF. The DNA for the CDR3 is TGTGCCAGCAGTCGAGAGAACACCGGGGAGCTGTTTTTT. Together with reference TRBV2 and TRBJ2-2, the CDR3 gives the full variable domain: EPEVTQTPSHQVTQMGQEVILRCVPISNHLYFYWYRQILGQKVEFLVSFYNNEISEKSEIFDDQFSVERPDGSNFTLKIRSTKLEDSAMYFCASSRENTGELFFGEGSRLTVL.